The T cell receptor beta chain under discussion was sequenced for a study of blood T cell repertoires in COVID-19 (dated by TCRdb to the early 2020s). Turning to the overall study: The collaborator samples originated in the United States, Italy and Spain and spanned the acute and convalescent phases of COVID-19. A de-identified subject ID, COVID-19 status, age in years and sex were almost always included in the sample metadata. Subjects who had been exposed to COVID-19, were actively infected with it, or had recovered from it provided the deeply sampled blood TCRbeta repertoires that made up the dataset. Samples came from the ongoing ImmuneRACE study (first 160 participants) plus 1,254 subjects from 6 global collaborators. Where available, HLA class I and class II types were taken from metadata supplied by the sample provider and were not determined by assay-based typing. The prospective study material was composed of cDNA or gDNA derived from T cells, B-cell-depleted T cells, or PBMCs. The repertoires were released in a freely available public database meant as a resource for research on the immune response to SARS-CoV-2. What the authors observed across the whole study: The quantity of clinical and demographic metadata differed by source and by participant and was supplied without curation.

Participants in the prospective study were aged about 18 to 100 years, lived in about two dozen United States geographic areas, and enrolled through a virtual design. In the prospective study, cohorts were assigned on the basis of participant-reported clinical history obtained from a screening survey and a study questionnaire. For ImmuneRACE Cohort 3, a participant was defined as recovered based on two consecutive negative NP/OP PCR tests, clearance by a healthcare professional, or resolution of symptoms. In the prospective study, whole blood, serum and a nasopharyngeal or oropharyngeal swab were collected from each participant by mobile phlebotomists. Prospective study participants could optionally give additional blood draws and questionnaires over a roughly 2-month period. Before DNA extraction, blood samples from the prospective study were shipped at room temperature or frozen. As to this clone: Its antigen remains unidentified. Per-nucleotide qualities are absent, and no much larger clonotype sits a single base away.

The CDR3 has 15 amino acids, counting the end cysteine and valine. Here the CDR3 DNA is all that survives: 45 bases in frame from base 1. Based on the germline V gene, the CDR1 and CDR2 sequences are SGHDT and YYEEEE. Trimming accounts for 6 bases at V and 3 bases at J, while the number of junction bases matched to no gene is 5. The immunoSEQ Assay, a bias-controlled multiplex PCR, was used to amplify TCRbeta CDR3 regions from genomic DNA. Per the authors' processing: The number of nucleated cells in each sample was estimated by amplification of reference gene primers within the assay. Sequence reads were collapsed and filtered to measure the absolute abundance of every unique TCRbeta CDR3 rearrangement. For each sample, productive Simpson clonality was calculated as the square root of Simpson's diversity index across productive rearrangements. In its TCRdb copy, this immuneACCESS table keeps in-frame sequences only and misses some clones. Where compared with another copy, unresolved V genes explain less than half of these, and the others have no known cause. Clone size and V and J calls were adopted from that table, with D and trimming inferred from the DNA. The sample table lists hundreds of thousands of clones, 84% of them with a count of one. Roughly 6.2% of the sample lies in the top ten.

In this chain, TRBV5-6 is recombined with TRBJ2-7; a stretch of 14 junction bases matches TRBD2. This clonotype originated in a woman aged 40 to 49 who had recovered from COVID-19. The sequencing input was PBMCs or T cells enriched from blood (not recorded which). The nucleotides are TGTGCCAGCACCGGACTAGCGGGAGGCCGCTACGAGCAGTACGTC. It codes for CASTGLAGGRYEQYV.